This passage covers 17 T cell receptor beta chains from one sample sequenced in a study of human T cells and chemical hapten exposure. One entry per CDR3 protein, called by TCRdb with MiXCR from the 5' RACE reads. Among 65,000 to 90,000 distinct CDR3 sequences listed, roughly 15% were seen once. Blood, whole and unfractionated, served as the source for total RNA extraction. The receptors were sampled from a female donor in good health.

The CDR3, as DNA: TGTGCCAGCAGTGTGGAGGCTACGCAGTATTTT. Amino acid sequence: CASSVEATQYF. This chain links TRBV25-1 with TRBJ2-3, with D possibly being TRBD2 (5 bases). V lost 4 bases and J 8 bases, leaving 7 bases between the germline ends. The germline V gene has CDR1 MGHDK and CDR2 SYGVNS. The CDR3 length is 11 residues.

There are a few counts of this clonotype. This chain connects TRBV5-4 to TRBJ1-2, with D unclear. Trimming removed 0 bases at V and 4 bases at J, with 10 bases between. The CDR3 is 14 amino acids. The germline V gene encodes CDR1 SGHNT and CDR2 YYREEE (reference sequence). The chain's CDR3 is CASSLAGGSYGYTF. CDR3 in DNA: TGTGCCAGCAGCTTGGCTGGTGGCAGCTATGGCTACACCTTC. The complete variable domain, with remaining parts taken from reference TRBV5-4 and TRBJ1-2, reads ETGVTQSPTHLIKTRGQQVTLRCSSQSGHNTVSWYQQALGQGPQFIFQYYREEENGRGNFPPRFSGLQFPNYSSELNVNALELDDSALYLCASSLAGGSYGYTFGSGTRLTVV.

This clonotype came up a few times. This chain joins TRBV4-2 and TRBJ2-2; D perhaps matches TRBD1 (6 bases). This CDR3 spans 14 amino acids. With 4 bases removed from V and 3 bases from J, the gap between germline ends came to 9 bases. CDR1 and CDR2 from the germline V gene are LGHNA and YNFKEQ. The CDR3 spells CASSRPGDTGELFF. The CDR3 DNA reads as TGTGCCAGCAGCCGCCCAGGGGACACCGGGGAGCTGTTTTTT.

The chain carries TRBV21-1 and TRBJ2-3; TRBD2, the table's D call, was not compared with the DNA. TRBV21-1 constitutes a pseudogene. The CDR3 extends over 16 amino acids. The CDR3 coding sequence is TGTGCCAGCAGCAAAGTAGAGCTAGCGGGAGCAGATACGCAGTATTTT. This codes for CASSKVELAGADTQYF.

This clonotype was seen only a few times. The chain recombines TRBV11-2 with TRBJ1-1, with D unresolved. The CDR3 contains 15 residues. Germline V gene sequence: CDR1 SGHAT, CDR2 FQNNGV. V lost 0 bases to trimming and J lost 4 bases, with 12 bases between them. The CDR3 DNA reads as TGTGCCAGCAGCTTAGATACTGCCTGGGGCACTGAAGCTTTCTTT. This sequence encodes CASSLDTAWGTEAFF.

This clonotype was seen ten or more times. This chain connects TRBV18 to TRBJ1-1; D gene uncertain. CDR1 KGHSH and CDR2 LQKENI come from the germline V gene. Between the trimmed V and J ends, which lost 3 bases and 2 bases, there was a span of 10 bases. The CDR3 has 14 residues. In nucleotides, the CDR3 is TGTGCCAGCTCACCTTCGGGAATAAACACTGAAGCTTTCTTT. It encodes CASSPSGINTEAFF.

The gene calls are TRBV15 and TRBJ1-1, with 10 bases aligning to TRBD1. V gave up 5 bases and J gave up 11 bases; unmatched junction bases: 11. In germline, CDR1 is LNHNV, CDR2 YYDKDF (reference sequence). This CDR3 has 14 residues. This CDR3 reads CATSPRTGGTVAFF. CDR3 DNA: TGTGCCACCAGCCCGCGGACAGGGGGTACCGTGGCTTTCTTT. The whole variable domain, filled in from reference TRBV15 and TRBJ1-1, reads DAMVIQNPRYQVTQFGKPVTLSCSQTLNHNVMYWYQQKSSQAPKLLFHYYDKDFNNEADTPDNFQSRRPNTSFCFLDIRSPGLGDTAMYLCATSPRTGGTVAFFGQGTRLTVV.

V gene TRBV28 combines with J gene TRBJ1-2, with 9 bases identical to TRBD1. Trimming at V came to 4 bases and at J to 5 bases, leaving 5 bases not matched to a gene. CDR1 MDHEN and CDR2 SYDVKM come from the germline V gene. There are 14 residues in the CDR3. CDR3 in amino acids: CASSSTGGVYGYTF. The CDR3 region has the DNA TGTGCCAGCAGTTCTACAGGGGGCGTTTATGGCTACACCTTC.

This clonotype was recorded a few times. This chain uses TRBV28 with TRBJ1-6, with a tentative D call TRBD1 (5 bases). CDR3 length: 15 amino acids. Per germline, CDR1 MDHEN and CDR2 SYDVKM. The V end lost 4 bases, the J end lost 1 base, and 8 bases lay between the germline ends. CDR3 nucleotide sequence: TGTGCCAGCAGTTATTCAGGGTCCTATAATTCACCCCTCCACTTT. This encodes CASSYSGSYNSPLHF. The full variable domain, its missing parts supplied by reference TRBV28 and TRBJ1-6, is DVKVTQSSRYLVKRTGEKVFLECVQDMDHENMFWYRQDPGLGLRLIYFSYDVKMKEKGDIPEGYSVSREKKERFSLILESASTNQTSMYLCASSYSGSYNSPLHFGNGTRLTVT.

V usage is TRBV6-1 and J usage is TRBJ2-1; D may match TRBD1 or TRBD2 (5 bases each). This CDR3 contains 13 residues. The V and J ends lost 4 bases and 4 bases respectively, with 8 bases between them. Germline CDR1 is MNHNS and CDR2 is SASEGT. The CDR3 reads CASSVGAYNEQFF. CDR3 bases: TGTGCCAGCAGTGTCGGGGCGTACAATGAGCAGTTCTTC.

The chain is built from TRBV12-3 or TRBV12-4 and TRBJ1-1; the D is unclear. V was trimmed by 3 bases and J by 3 bases, leaving 11 bases between them. This CDR3 has 14 residues. The CDR3 here is CASSFRGGYTEAFF. CDR3 nucleotides: TGTGCCAGCAGTTTTCGAGGCGGATACACTGAAGCTTTCTTT.

The rearrangement joins TRBV12-3 or TRBV12-4 to TRBJ1-2, with 7 bases matching TRBD1. V shed 5 bases, J shed 2 bases, and the junction held 8 bases outside the gene matches. The CDR3 length is 15 residues. CDR3 nucleotides: TGTGCCAGCAGTCTCCGGGACAGACCCAACTATGGCTACACCTTC. It yields the protein CASSLRDRPNYGYTF.

This clonotype was detected only a few times. This chain connects TRBV7-2 to TRBJ2-1, with no clear D. Germline-derived CDR1 and CDR2 are SGHTA and FQGNSA. The V end lost 4 bases, the J end lost 8 bases, and 12 bases lay between the germline ends. The CDR3 is made up of 13 amino acids. This CDR3 is CASSSIPGYEQFF. The CDR3 bases are TGTGCCAGCAGCTCTATTCCAGGTTATGAGCAGTTCTTC.

This clonotype was counted many times. The rearrangement links TRBV28 to TRBJ1-5, with 7 bases fitting TRBD1. Germline V lookup: CDR1 MDHEN, CDR2 SYDVKM. The CDR3 covers 16 residues. The ends lost 3 bases at V and 4 bases at J; junction bases unmatched: 9. The CDR3 loop reads CASSFNSRGANQPQHF. The CDR3 nucleotides read TGTGCCAGCAGTTTTAATTCCAGGGGGGCAAATCAGCCCCAGCATTTT.

The V gene is TRBV11-2, the J gene TRBJ2-7, with 8 bases fitting TRBD2. Germline CDR1 is SGHAT and CDR2 is FQNNGV. Trimming took 0 bases from V and 7 from J; bases not matched to a gene: 8. There are 15 residues in the CDR3. CDR3 bases: TGTGCCAGCAGCTTAGACCCCAGCGGGGGAAGTGAGCAGTACTTC. Residues: CASSLDPSGGSEQYF.

V and J are TRBV2 and TRBJ2-3; D is unresolved. The CDR3 totals 15 residues. In germline, CDR1 is SNHLY, CDR2 FYNNEI. Trimming stripped 7 bases from V and 5 bases from J, with 19 bases between. In DNA form, the CDR3 reads TGTGCCAGCAAGGTACTCCTTTTCTCGGGAGATACGCAGTATTTT. As protein: CASKVLLFSGDTQYF.

V is TRBV11-2 and J is TRBJ1-4, with 7 bases identical to TRBD1. Trimming removed 5 bases from V and 5 bases from J; junction bases left unmatched: 5. Germline CDR1 and CDR2: SGHAT and FQNNGV. The CDR3 loop spans 14 amino acids. For the CDR3, the DNA is TGTGCCAGCAGCCGGGACAGCCAAAATGAAAAACTGTTTTTT. Amino acids: CASSRDSQNEKLFF.